A single sample is the source of the 14 T cell receptor beta chains below, sequenced in a study of cytomegalovirus exposure and HLA in healthy donors (dated by TCRdb to about 2017). The protocol used for the library was the immunoSEQ multiplex PCR assay. A mixture of 60 forward primers for TCR Vbeta segments and 13 reverse primers for TCR Jbeta segments was used in the multiplex PCR. TCRdb holds this immuneACCESS table with in-frame rearrangements only. Some clones are missing; in checked studies, unresolved V genes explain under half, and the rest has no known cause. The sample profile shows more than 110,000 clones; about 80% of them were found once. Around 4% of the sample rests with the top ten. The specimen sequenced was PBMCs. These receptors originate from a man aged 40-50 years in good health and CMV-seropositive.

V usage is TRBV19 and J usage is TRBJ1-5, with D unresolved. The CDR3 extends over 13 amino acids. The V gene lost 0 bases and the J gene lost 6 bases, with 6 bases spanning the gap. CDR1 is LNHDA and CDR2 is SQIVND in the germline V gene (reference sequence). CDR3 nucleotide sequence: TGTGCCAGTAGTATAGATCCGGGTCAGCCCCAGCATTTT. This encodes CASSIDPGQPQHF.

This clone was observed a single time. This chain joins TRBV9 and TRBJ2-7; 10 bases are a match to TRBD2. The CDR3 is 15 amino acids. Germline trimming cut 3 bases from V and 0 bases from J; bases unmatched to any gene: 3. Germline-derived CDR1 and CDR2 are SGDLS and YYNGEE. CDR3 in DNA: TGTGCCAGCAGCGAGGGACTAGCGAGCTCCTACGAGCAGTACTTC. This translates into CASSEGLASSYEQYF.

The rearrangement links TRBV6-6 to TRBJ1-5; D perhaps matches TRBD1 (6 bases). The ends were cut back, 7 bases at V and 0 bases at J, with 13 bases in the middle. The CDR3 runs 15 residues. Germline-derived CDR1 and CDR2 are MNHNY and SVGAGI (reference sequence). DNA for the CDR3: TGTGCCAGCAACGAACGACAGGTTAGCAATCAGCCCCAGCATTTT. Translation gives CASNERQVSNQPQHF.

J is TRBJ1-1 and V is TRBV6-1; D may be TRBD1 (5 bases). This CDR3 has 13 amino acids. V was pared by 3 bases and J by 4 bases, with 9 bases between. Germline lookup yields CDR1 MNHNS and CDR2 SASEGT. The CDR3 region has the DNA TGTGCCAGCAGTGATGCGGGGGGCACTGAAGCTTTCTTT. Its translation: CASSDAGGTEAFF.

J is TRBJ2-3 and V is TRBV9; possibly TRBD1 for D (6 bases). Trimming took 3 bases from V and 2 from J, leaving 16 bases between them. Germline lookup yields CDR1 SGDLS and CDR2 YYNGEE. CDR3 length equals 16 residues. CDR3 nucleotide sequence: TGTGCCAGCAGCGCGTCTTTACAGGGATCCACAGATACGCAGTATTTT. Protein: CASSASLQGSTDTQYF.

The rearrangement joins TRBV7-3 to TRBJ2-5, with 7 bases aligning to TRBD1. CDR3 length equals 14 residues. The J segment lost 2 bases and the V segment lost 5 bases, leaving 5 bases of the junction unmatched. Germline assignment: CDR1 SGHTA and CDR2 FQGTGA. CDR3 amino acids: CASSPGQRQETQYF. CDR3 bases: TGTGCCAGCAGCCCGGGACAGCGACAAGAGACCCAGTACTTC. Filled out from reference TRBV7-3 and TRBJ2-5, the complete variable domain reads GAGVSQTPSNKVTEKGKYVELRCDPISGHTALYWYRQSLGQGPEFLIYFQGTGAADDSGLPNDRFFAVRPEGSVSTLKIQRTERGDSAVYLCASSPGQRQETQYFGPGTRLLVL.

The chain couples TRBV4-1 to TRBJ1-4, with 7 bases lining up with TRBD1. The germline gives CDR1 MGHRA, CDR2 YSYEKL. The CDR3 loop spans 18 amino acids. The V segment lost 0 bases and the J segment 1 base; nucleotides outside the gene matches: 8. The chain's CDR3 is CASSQDSGQAETNEKLFF. The CDR3 DNA follows: TGCGCCAGCAGCCAAGACTCCGGACAGGCGGAAACTAATGAAAAACTGTTTTTT.

The chain links TRBV9 to TRBJ2-1; D may be TRBD2 (5 bases). This CDR3 has 15 amino acids. Per the germline V gene, CDR1 is SGDLS and CDR2 is YYNGEE. Between the trimmed V and J ends, which lost 4 bases and 5 bases, there was a span of 16 bases. In nucleotides, the CDR3 is TGTGCCAGCAGCCCGGGGTCGGACCGGGACAATGAGCAGTTCTTC. This gives the protein CASSPGSDRDNEQFF.

This rearrangement joins TRBV7-9 to TRBJ2-5, with 12 bases matching TRBD2. With 4 bases clipped from V and 5 bases from J, the junction kept 8 bases outside the gene matches. The CDR3 sequence is 16 residues long. Germline CDR1 SEHNR, CDR2 FQNEAQ (reference sequence). The CDR3 reads CASSSTSGSLQETQYF. The CDR3 bases are TGTGCCAGCAGCTCGACTAGCGGGAGTTTACAGGAGACCCAGTACTTC.

This clone was observed a few times. J is TRBJ2-7 and V is TRBV19; possibly TRBD2 for D (5 bases). The CDR3 extends over 15 amino acids. Trimming pared 7 bases from V and 2 bases from J, leaving 18 bases between. CDR1 LNHDA and CDR2 SQIVND come from the germline V gene (reference sequence). CDR3 nucleotides: TGTGCCAGTATGCGCCGGGATCAAGGGACCTACGAGCAGTACTTC. Translated, it gives CASMRRDQGTYEQYF.

The chain links TRBV5-4 to TRBJ2-2; 9 nucleotides line up with TRBD1. There are 15 residues in the CDR3. CDR1 and CDR2 (germline): SGHNT, YYREEE (reference sequence). J gave up 2 bases and V 10 bases, and 9 bases lay outside the gene matches. This CDR3 reads CAFRRGQGNTGELFF. The DNA of the CDR3 is TGTGCCTTCCGAAGGGGACAGGGTAACACCGGGGAGCTGTTTTTT.

The rearrangement joins TRBV7-9 to TRBJ1-2; weak D call: TRBD1 (6 bases). Germline assignment: CDR1 SEHNR and CDR2 FQNEAQ (reference sequence). The V end was cut by 5 bases, the J end by 7 bases, with 20 bases between. CDR3 length: 15 amino acids. This chain's CDR3 is CASSPMGAEFLGYTF. The CDR3 region has the DNA TGTGCCAGCAGCCCAATGGGGGCCGAGTTCCTTGGCTACACCTTC.

There are a few counts of this clone. The rearrangement uses TRBV4-1 and TRBJ2-7; 8 bases are shared with TRBD2. There are 16 residues in the CDR3. The germline gives CDR1 MGHRA, CDR2 YSYEKL. Trimming cost V 0 bases and J 2 bases; bases outside gene matches: 6. CDR3 sequence reads: CASSQEIGAGAYEQYF. The CDR3 DNA is TGCGCCAGCAGCCAAGAAATTGGAGCGGGAGCCTACGAGCAGTACTTC.

V gene TRBV19 combines with J gene TRBJ2-6, with D unresolved. CDR3 length: 15 amino acids. Trimming shortened V by 4 bases and J by 0 bases, and 7 bases separated the two germline ends. The V gene's germline CDR1 is LNHDA and CDR2 SQIVND (reference sequence). The CDR3 nucleotides are TGTGCCAGTAGTACCACAGCCTCTGGGGCCAACGTCCTGACTTTC. Protein product: CASSTTASGANVLTF.